One T cell receptor beta chain is described in this entry. Its matching antigen is unknown. V was pared by 1 base and J by 10 bases, with 14 bases between. The CDR3 runs to 14 residues. The germline V gene has CDR1 MGHRA and CDR2 YSYEKL. These data belong to a study of cytomegalovirus exposure and HLA in healthy donors. Whole-study findings and limits: Researchers reported from a later analysis that most CMV-associated TCR beta chains appeared HLA-restricted.

PCR primers comprised 60 Vbeta and 13 Jbeta primers. Original processing notes: Later, an analysis found 80 million or so unique TCR beta chains, and about 10 million of these were shared. Using immunoSEQ multiplex PCR, the repertoire was profiled, and TCRdb retains in-frame clones only, with some absent. Clonal size and the V and J genes are those of that table, whereas D and trimming came from the DNA. The sample shows 200,000 or so clones, roughly four fifths of them seen only once. The specimen was PBMCs. The chain uses TRBV4-1 and TRBJ2-1; D is perhaps TRBD1 (5 bases). The source of this sequence is a woman aged 18-29 years in good health and CMV-seropositive. CDR3: CASSQASGSWEQFF. The DNA of the CDR3 is TGCGCCAGCAGCCAAGCTTCAGGGTCTTGGGAGCAGTTCTTC.